The 20 T cell receptor beta chains below come from one sample, sequenced in a study of blood T cell repertoires in COVID-19. Clones were sequenced by immunoSEQ multiplex PCR, and TCRdb holds only the in-frame ones, with some missing. This table holds more than 85,000 clones, around four fifths found once. The sequencing sample was made of peripheral blood. Source of these receptors: a woman aged 60-75 years with acute or convalescent COVID-19.

This sequence joins TRBV28 and TRBJ1-1; TRBD1 aligns across 8 bases. Unmatched junction bases numbered 5, after V lost 8 bases and J lost 0 bases. This CDR3 spans 14 amino acids. Per germline, CDR1 MDHEN and CDR2 SYDVKM. The CDR3, as DNA: TGTGCCAGCGGTGGACAGGGAGTGAACACTGAAGCTTTCTTT. It translates to CASGGQGVNTEAFF. Full variable domain (rest looked up from reference TRBV28 and TRBJ1-1): DVKVTQSSRYLVKRTGEKVFLECVQDMDHENMFWYRQDPGLGLRLIYFSYDVKMKEKGDIPEGYSVSREKKERFSLILESASTNQTSMYLCASGGQGVNTEAFFGQGTRLTVV.

This chain joins TRBV19 and TRBJ1-4, with 8 bases identical to TRBD1. CDR1 and CDR2 from the germline V gene are LNHDA and SQIVND (reference sequence). This CDR3 is 15 amino acids long. V was pared by 5 bases and J by 2 bases, with 4 bases of the junction left unmatched. CDR3 in amino acids: CASSVQGATNEKLFF. In DNA, the CDR3 is TGTGCCAGTAGTGTCCAGGGGGCGACTAATGAAAAACTGTTTTTT.

The chain uses TRBV5-6 and TRBJ1-5, with unresolved D. Germline V gene sequence: CDR1 SGHDT, CDR2 YYEEEE. The V gene lost 3 bases and the J gene lost 0 bases, with 13 bases spanning the gap. The CDR3 covers 16 residues. CDR3 sequence: CASSSKRDYSNQPQHF. The DNA of the CDR3 is TGTGCCAGCAGCTCAAAACGAGACTATAGCAATCAGCCCCAGCATTTT.

V and J are TRBV6-2 or TRBV6-3 and TRBJ2-7, with D possibly TRBD2 on 6 matching bases. V was pared by 2 bases and J by 5 bases, with 22 bases between. Germline V CDR1 and CDR2: MNHEY, SVGEGT. This CDR3 spans 17 amino acids. CDR3 coding DNA: TGTGCCAGCAGTTACGAGCTGGGTGGGGGGAACCTCCACGAGCAGTACTTC. Its protein is CASSYELGGGNLHEQYF.

The chain carries TRBV6-1 and TRBJ2-1, with D possibly being TRBD1 (5 bases). Trimming stripped 2 bases from V and 6 bases from J, with 14 bases between. This CDR3 comprises 15 residues. From germline, CDR1 is MNHNS and CDR2 SASEGT. CDR3 amino acids: CASSETPARGNEQFF. The CDR3 region has the DNA TGTGCCAGCAGTGAAACCCCTGCTAGGGGCAATGAGCAGTTCTTC.

The chain uses TRBV2 and TRBJ1-4, with a weak D call TRBD1 (5 bases). V was cut by 6 bases and J by 2 bases, with 13 bases left in between. Germline CDR1 is SNHLY and CDR2 is FYNNEI. This CDR3 has 15 residues. This chain's CDR3 is CASRGGTGTNEKLFF. DNA for the CDR3: TGTGCCAGCAGGGGAGGGACGGGGACTAATGAAAAACTGTTTTTT.

CDR3: CASTPGTLTYEQYF. The CDR3 DNA reads TGCGCCAGCACCCCCGGGACACTCACCTACGAGCAGTACTTC. The chain employs TRBV10-2 and TRBJ2-7; possibly TRBD1 for D (6 bases). This CDR3 region has 14 residues. Germline CDR1 reads WSHSY; CDR2 reads SAAADI. The V end lost 7 bases, the J end lost 2 bases, and 15 bases lay between the germline ends.

This clone has only one observation. The CDR3 spells CATSAGQSSNTGELFF. The CDR3, as DNA: TGTGCCACCAGTGCGGGACAGAGTTCGAACACCGGGGAGCTGTTTTTT. The V gene is TRBV24-1, the J gene TRBJ2-2; TRBD1 agrees at 7 bases. Germline V gene data show CDR1 as KGHDR and CDR2 as SFDVKD. The CDR3 is 16 amino acids. Trimming removed 5 bases from V and 0 bases from J; junction bases left unmatched: 5.

The V gene is TRBV10-3, the J gene TRBJ2-7; the D gene is possibly TRBD2 (6 bases). CDR3 length: 14 residues. V was pared by 6 bases and J by 1 base, with 13 bases between. Looked up from germline, CDR1 is ENHRY and CDR2 is SYGVKD. As DNA, the CDR3 is TGTGCCATCAGGCGGGGCCCAGGGTCCTACGAGCAGTACTTC. As protein: CAIRRGPGSYEQYF.

This clone has a handful of counts. The chain is built from TRBV9 and TRBJ2-3, with D perhaps TRBD1 (6 bases). In germline, CDR1 is SGDLS, CDR2 YYNGEE. Trimming pared 4 bases from V and 3 bases from J, leaving 15 bases between. The CDR3 contains 15 residues. This chain's CDR3 is CASSHRAYPTDTQYF. The CDR3 coding sequence is TGTGCCAGCAGCCACAGGGCCTACCCAACAGATACGCAGTATTTT.

V is TRBV24-1 and J is TRBJ2-5, with D unclear. The CDR3 runs to 11 residues. CDR1 and CDR2 (germline): KGHDR, SFDVKD. V was shortened by 12 bases and J by 5 bases, with 12 bases between the two germline ends. The CDR3: CAVGAGETQYF. Here the CDR3 DNA reads TGTGCCGTCGGAGCCGGGGAGACCCAGTACTTC.

V is TRBV5-1 and J is TRBJ1-2; D perhaps matches TRBD1 (5 bases). The V and J ends lost 0 bases and 7 bases respectively, with 19 bases between them. In germline, CDR1 is SGHRS, CDR2 YFSETQ. CDR3 length equals 16 residues. CDR3 sequence: CASSLGSTGLQGGYTF. CDR3 in DNA: TGCGCCAGCAGCTTGGGATCTACCGGGCTCCAGGGTGGCTACACCTTC.

V is TRBV18 and J is TRBJ1-4; no reliable D call. CDR3 size: 12 residues. Germline V gene data show CDR1 as KGHSH and CDR2 as LQKENI. The V gene lost 0 bases and the J gene lost 14 bases, with 10 bases spanning the gap. For the CDR3, the DNA is TGTGCCAGCTCACCACCCGCCGGGTCGCTGTTTTTT. It is translated as CASSPPAGSLFF.

This rearrangement joins TRBV14 to TRBJ1-2; the D gene is possibly TRBD1 (5 bases). Germline values: CDR1 SGHDN, CDR2 FVKESK. The CDR3 covers 14 residues. V lost 1 base to trimming and J lost 6 bases, with 12 bases between them. The CDR3 DNA reads as TGTGCCAGCAGCCAAGGAACCGGGGGGAATGGCTACACCTTC. Amino acids: CASSQGTGGNGYTF. Drawing the rest from reference TRBV14 and TRBJ1-2, the complete variable domain is EAGVTQFPSHSVIEKGQTVTLRCDPISGHDNLYWYRRVMGKEIKFLLHFVKESKQDESGMPNNRFLAERTGGTYSTLKVQPAELEDSGVYFCASSQGTGGNGYTFGSGTRLTVV.

The chain carries TRBV9 and TRBJ2-3, with D possibly TRBD2 on 6 matching bases. The germline gives CDR1 SGDLS, CDR2 YYNGEE. This CDR3 region has 13 residues. The V gene lost 4 bases and the J gene lost 5 bases, with 11 bases spanning the gap. The CDR3 nucleotides read TGTGCCAGCAGCTCACGACTAGGAGATACGCAGTATTTT. Amino acids: CASSSRLGDTQYF.

The genes are TRBV11-2 and TRBJ2-4; D is perhaps TRBD1 (5 bases). The V gene's germline CDR1 is SGHAT and CDR2 FQNNGV. CDR3 size: 14 residues. The V and J ends lost 1 base and 8 bases respectively, with 12 bases between them. CDR3 sequence reads: CASSLGDSRDIQYF. In DNA form, the CDR3 reads TGTGCCAGCAGCTTAGGCGACAGTAGAGACATTCAGTACTTC.

This clone has just one count. The V gene is TRBV28, the J gene TRBJ1-6; 8 nucleotides match TRBD1. The V gene end was trimmed by 4 bases and the J gene end by 9 bases; junction bases not matched to a gene: 8. Germline CDR1 reads MDHEN; CDR2 reads SYDVKM. This CDR3 has 15 residues. The CDR3 reads CASSSPGGTGSPLHF. The CDR3 region has the DNA TGTGCCAGCAGTTCCCCAGGGGGCACGGGTTCACCCCTCCACTTT.

This clone was found a few times. V usage is TRBV5-5 and J usage is TRBJ2-5; D is perhaps TRBD1 (5 bases). There are 14 residues in the CDR3. Per the germline V gene, CDR1 is SGHKS and CDR2 is YYEKEE (reference sequence). Trimming shortened V by 4 bases and J by 4 bases, and 14 bases separated the two germline ends. This CDR3 reads CASSPAWGGETQYF. The CDR3 region has the DNA TGTGCCAGCAGCCCCGCCTGGGGCGGAGAGACCCAGTACTTC.

The chain recombines TRBV28 with TRBJ1-1; D is uncertain. Looked up from germline, CDR1 is MDHEN and CDR2 is SYDVKM. V lost 2 bases and J 4 bases, leaving 8 bases between the germline ends. There are 13 residues in the CDR3. CDR3 nucleotides: TGTGCCAGCAGTTTAGCAGGTTTCACTGAAGCTTTCTTT. It yields the protein CASSLAGFTEAFF. The variable domain in full, with the rest retrieved from reference TRBV28 and TRBJ1-1, is DVKVTQSSRYLVKRTGEKVFLECVQDMDHENMFWYRQDPGLGLRLIYFSYDVKMKEKGDIPEGYSVSREKKERFSLILESASTNQTSMYLCASSLAGFTEAFFGQGTRLTVV.

The V call is TRBV19, the J call TRBJ1-1; D not resolved. The CDR3 covers 14 residues. V was cut by 3 bases and J by 0 bases, with 8 bases left in between. The germline CDR1 and CDR2 sequences are LNHDA and SQIVND (reference sequence). The CDR3 sequence: CASSIGQLNTEAFF. The CDR3 region has the DNA TGTGCCAGTAGTATTGGGCAGTTGAACACTGAAGCTTTCTTT.